A selection of T cell receptor beta chains follows, all from one sample in a study of blood T cell repertoires in COVID-19. Generated by immunoSEQ multiplex PCR, the TCRdb table keeps only in-frame clones and is missing some. Among hundreds of thousands of clones listed, around nine tenths were seen once. The sequenced sample consisted of peripheral blood. The receptor set was obtained from a woman aged 30 to 39 with COVID-19, enrolled during active disease. Each CDR3 is given with its conserved first and last residue. Each record gives: clone size, V gene, D gene, J gene, CDR3 DNA, CDR3 protein. A D gene is named only where the DNA matches it firmly. Size values are once, few and many counts, or a class for expanded clones, and some rows have none.

NA	TRBV20-1	NA	TRBJ2-1	TGCAGTGCTAGCGGTGAGGATGAGCAGTTCTTC	CSASGEDEQFF
NA	TRBV7-8	NA	TRBJ1-5	TGTGCCAGCAGCCGAGACGGGGGTAGCAATCAGCCCCAGCATTTT	CASSRDGGSNQPQHF
NA	TRBV9	TRBD1	TRBJ1-4	TGTGCCAGCAGCGTAGACCCGGGAACAGGGGGATACGAAAAACTGTTTTTT	CASSVDPGTGGYEKLFF
NA	TRBV6-1	TRBD1	TRBJ2-3	TGTGCCAGCAGTGAAGCAAGGGGGCTAACGCAGTATTTT	CASSEARGLTQYF
NA	TRBV12-3/TRBV12-4	TRBD2	TRBJ2-3	TGTGCCAGCAGGAGCGGGGGGGAACAATTGCAGTATTTT	CASRSGGEQLQYF
NA	TRBV18	TRBD1	TRBJ1-4	TGTGCCAGCTCACCCGGACAGGGTGGTGAAAAACTGTTTTTT	CASSPGQGGEKLFF
NA	TRBV19	TRBD1	TRBJ2-7	TGTGCCAGTAACTCGGGACAGCCCATGGGGGAGCAGTACTTC	CASNSGQPMGEQYF
NA	TRBV24-1	NA	TRBJ1-5	TGTGCCACCAGTGATTTATCTACTCATCAGCCCCAGCATTTT	CATSDLSTHQPQHF
NA	TRBV19	TRBD1	TRBJ1-2	TGTGCCAGTAGTATTCGGGCTTTAGGACAGGGCTATGGCTACACCTTC	CASSIRALGQGYGYTF
few	TRBV15	TRBD1	TRBJ1-1	TGTGCCACCAGCAGAGATCCAGGGGGGTACACTGAAGCTTTCTTT	CATSRDPGGYTEAFF
NA	TRBV2	NA	TRBJ1-5	TGTGCCAGCAGGGGCGTCGGGAGGGAAAATCAGCCCCAGCATTTT	CASRGVGRENQPQHF
NA	TRBV4-1	NA	TRBJ2-5	TGCGCCAGCAGCCAAGAGGTTAGGGGGACCCAGTACTTC	CASSQEVRGTQYF
NA	TRBV5-1	TRBD2	TRBJ2-3	TGCGCCAGCAGCTTAAGTTTGACTAGCGAAGATACGCAGTATTTT	CASSLSLTSEDTQYF
NA	TRBV5-4	TRBD2	TRBJ2-4	TGTGCCAGCAGCTCCGGGACTAGCGGGGGGTCCACCATTCAGTACTTC	CASSSGTSGGSTIQYF
NA	TRBV10-3	NA	TRBJ2-1	TGTGCCATCAGTGCCCTAGCGCCCCCGGAGAATGAGCAGTTCTTC	CAISALAPPENEQFF